What follows is one TCR beta chain and its context. Each subset's genomic DNA was shared equally among a number of immunoSEQ plates. The data were produced by immunoSEQ multiplex PCR, yet TCRdb's version contains in-frame clones alone and is incomplete. The table lists around 700,000 clones, less than 80% of them singletons. The germline V and J ends were trimmed by 0 bases and 1 base, with 16 bases remaining between them. Germline values: CDR1 SGHAT, CDR2 FQNNGV. The CDR3 extends over 18 amino acids. Only Caucasian adults living in Nashville, Tennessee made up the donor group. The source of the sample is a study of shared clonotypes between healthy human individuals.

The receptor was isolated from a woman younger than 45 in good health. This sequence joins TRBV11-2 and TRBJ1-3; D is unresolved. Specimen: memory CD4+ T cells sorted from blood. Subset specified: CD45RA-negative fraction. The CDR3 here is CASSLDFGLEDSGNTIYF. DNA for the CDR3: TGTGCCAGCAGCTTAGATTTTGGGTTAGAGGATTCTGGAAACACCATATATTTT.